This T cell receptor (beta chain) stems from a study of OX40 agonist ivuxolimab in advanced cancers. Profiling relied on immunoSEQ multiplex PCR, and the TCRdb table lists in-frame clones only, not all of them. The sample lists about 55,000 clones; around nine tenths were seen once. This CDR3 is built from 13 residues. CDR1 is MNHNY and CDR2 is SVGAGI in the germline V gene (reference sequence). V gave up 6 bases and J gave up 6 bases, with 15 bases separating them. The chain couples TRBV6-6 to TRBJ2-7; no reliable D call. This TCR derives from an adult with an advanced solid tumor such as melanoma, head and neck, liver or kidney cancer. The sample in question was CD4+ or CD8+ T cells sorted from blood, obtained in a trial of the OX40 agonist ivuxolimab. DNA of the CDR3: TGTGCCAGCAGGCCCCCCCAAGGTGCCGAGCAGTACTTC. Translated, it gives CASRPPQGAEQYF.